The T cell receptor beta chain under discussion was sequenced for a study of radiotherapy plus CTLA-4 blockade in lung cancer. General observations from the study: Tumor-derived TCR clones expanded in blood after radiotherapy plus ipilimumab. Increased serum interferon-beta after radiation also reportedly predicted response strongly.

About this clone: The antigen remains undetermined.

This CDR3 region has 16 residues. Germline CDR1 LNHNV, CDR2 YYDKDF (reference sequence). Trimming cost V 2 bases and J 2 bases; bases outside gene matches: 6. TCRdb's table, derived via immunoSEQ multiplex PCR, lists solely in-frame clones and lacks some. This sample has around 53,000 clones; approximately 86% occur once, and the top ten carry 17%. Focal radiation with ipilimumab CTLA-4 blockade was given to patients with chemo-refractory metastatic non-small-cell lung cancer. The origin of this receptor is a human donor with non-small cell lung cancer that progressed on radiotherapy plus ipilimumab. Some clones in this sample may be carry-over from other donors' samples. The sample in question was peripheral blood, obtained from a patient treated with radiotherapy plus ipilimumab. The rearrangement uses TRBV15 and TRBJ1-2, with 9 bases that match TRBD1. The CDR3 protein is CATSRPPGQGNYGYTF. The CDR3 nucleotides are TGTGCCACCAGCAGACCTCCGGGACAGGGAAACTATGGCTACACCTTC.